This T cell receptor (beta chain) was found in a study of shared clonotypes between healthy human individuals. The CDR3 loop spans 13 amino acids. Trimming pared 8 bases from V and 5 bases from J, leaving 13 bases between. CDR1 is ENHRY, CDR2 SYGVKD, per germline. TCRdb's table, derived via immunoSEQ multiplex PCR, lists solely in-frame clones and lacks some. The sample consists of some 510,000 clones, about four fifths of them appearing once. The chain combines TRBV10-3 with TRBJ2-1; a weak D match, TRBD1 (6 bases). The receptor comes from a woman between 40 and 55 years old in good health. Some clones in this sample may be carry-over from other donors' samples. Specimen: PBMCs. For the CDR3, the DNA is TGTGCCATCGGCGGACAGATAAACAATGAGCAGTTCTTC. Translated, it gives CAIGGQINNEQFF.